This T cell receptor (beta chain) is drawn from a study of T cell changes during pregnancy in multiple sclerosis. Method: immunoSEQ multiplex PCR; TCRdb's copy keeps in-frame clones and lacks some. This table holds about 92,000 clones, roughly 90% found once. This CDR3 contains 14 residues. Germline-derived CDR1 and CDR2 are SGHDN and FVKESK. The V segment lost 3 bases and the J segment 3 bases; nucleotides outside the gene matches: 4. Sequencing used peripheral blood, obtained in the first trimester of pregnancy. This receptor was obtained from a female donor with multiple sclerosis, enrolled in a pregnancy study. The chain links TRBV14 to TRBJ2-7, with 8 bases matching TRBD2. The CDR3: CASSHSGGGYEQYF. DNA for the CDR3: TGTGCCAGCAGCCACTCGGGAGGGGGCTACGAGCAGTACTTC.